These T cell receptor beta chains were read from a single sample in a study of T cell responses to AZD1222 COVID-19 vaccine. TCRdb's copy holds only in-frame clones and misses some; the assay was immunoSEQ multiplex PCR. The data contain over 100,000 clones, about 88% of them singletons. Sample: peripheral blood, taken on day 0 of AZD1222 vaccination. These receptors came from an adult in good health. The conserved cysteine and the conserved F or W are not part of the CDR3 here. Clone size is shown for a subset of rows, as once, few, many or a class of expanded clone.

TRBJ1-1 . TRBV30 AWSPYRDRINTEAF
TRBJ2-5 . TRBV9 ASSVAGQGNRETQY
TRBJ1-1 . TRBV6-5 ASRTGVRTEAF
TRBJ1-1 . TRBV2 ASSVEGIEAF
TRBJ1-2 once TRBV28 ASSFGLGYT
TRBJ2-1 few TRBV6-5 ASGRQGTYNEQF
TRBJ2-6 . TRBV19 ASSGAGSGANVLT
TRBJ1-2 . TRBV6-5 ASSPGQGESGYT
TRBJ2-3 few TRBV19 ASTAREGDTQY
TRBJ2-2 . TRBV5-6 ASSLQGWTGELF
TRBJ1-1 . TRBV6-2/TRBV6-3 ASSYYGGSEAF
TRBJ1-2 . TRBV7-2 ASSLVSSESGYT
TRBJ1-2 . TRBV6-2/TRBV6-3 ASSYSGRGTYGYT
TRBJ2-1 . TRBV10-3 AISALGTSSYNEQF
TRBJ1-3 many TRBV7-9 ASRPASGNTIY
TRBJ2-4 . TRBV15 ATSRVMAGRALAKNIQY
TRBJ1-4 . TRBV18 ASSQDSHREKLF
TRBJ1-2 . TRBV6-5 ASSYGGAPGGYT
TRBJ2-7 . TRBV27 ASSSLGTAYEQY
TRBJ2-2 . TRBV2 ASRQGAAGELF
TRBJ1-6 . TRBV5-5 ASSFGYGDNSPLH
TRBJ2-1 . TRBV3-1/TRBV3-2 ASSQDKEFDEQF
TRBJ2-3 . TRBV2 ASSGDRVAPDTQY
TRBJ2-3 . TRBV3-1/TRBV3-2 ASSPGRRPEGTDTQY
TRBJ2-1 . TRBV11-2 ASSPSGDYNEQF
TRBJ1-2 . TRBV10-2 ASIPATNYGYT
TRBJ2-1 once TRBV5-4 ASSIGTSAKSSYNEQF
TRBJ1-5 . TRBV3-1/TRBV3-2 ASSQGRDQPQH
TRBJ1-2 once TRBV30 AWSATQVYGYT
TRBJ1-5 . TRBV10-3 AISGDPTGNQPQH
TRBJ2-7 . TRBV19 ATSGTAVYEQY
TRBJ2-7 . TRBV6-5 ASWAGEFFSEQY
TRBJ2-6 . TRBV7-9 ASSLGGRAGANVLT
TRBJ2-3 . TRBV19 ASTRGSGESSTDTQY
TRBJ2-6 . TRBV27 ASRPHRAGANVLT
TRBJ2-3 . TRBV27 ASWYLQSHTQY
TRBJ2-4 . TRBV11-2 ASSPSIKNIQY
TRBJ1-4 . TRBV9 ASSVGQGLLATNEKLF
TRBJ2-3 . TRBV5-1 ASSPLSPADTQY
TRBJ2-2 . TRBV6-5 ASLPLAGNTGELF
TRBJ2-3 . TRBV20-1 SATSTDTQY
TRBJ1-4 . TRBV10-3 AIKGPGEGKLF
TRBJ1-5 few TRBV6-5 ASSSGQGGPQH
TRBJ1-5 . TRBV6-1 ASSEGYSNQPQH
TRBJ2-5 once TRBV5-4 ASSFRGGETQY
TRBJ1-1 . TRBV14 ASSLQGPTEAF
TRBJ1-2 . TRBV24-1 ATSGEENGYT
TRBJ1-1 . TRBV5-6 ASSLRGNTEAF
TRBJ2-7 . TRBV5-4 ASSLGGELGEQY
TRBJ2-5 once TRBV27 ASSSGVQQETQY
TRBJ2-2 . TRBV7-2 ASSFGRSNTGELF
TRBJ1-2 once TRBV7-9 ASSTEPPGRQSHGYT
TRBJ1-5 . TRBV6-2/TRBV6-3 ASSYPRDRAQPQH
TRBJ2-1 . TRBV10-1 ASRDRLAGAYNEQF
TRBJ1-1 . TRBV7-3 ASSLTYGSPNTEAF
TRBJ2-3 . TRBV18 ASSPLRSASGRDTQY
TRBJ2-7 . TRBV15 ATSRATGVGSYEQY
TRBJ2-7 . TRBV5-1 ASSFTGGETYEQY
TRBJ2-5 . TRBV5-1 ASSRNRGQVETQY